This passage covers 12 T cell receptor beta chains from one sample sequenced in a study of OX40 agonist ivuxolimab in advanced cancers. TCRdb's copy holds only in-frame clones and misses some; the assay was immunoSEQ multiplex PCR. The table lists 15,000 or so clones, approximately 82% of them singletons. This material consisted of CD4+ or CD8+ T cells sorted from blood, taken in a trial of the OX40 agonist ivuxolimab. These receptors originate from an adult with an advanced solid tumor such as melanoma, head and neck, liver or kidney cancer.

The V call is TRBV5-4, the J call TRBJ2-1; 15 bases agree with TRBD2. Germline V gene data show CDR1 as SGHNT and CDR2 as YYREEE (reference sequence). V lost 4 bases, J lost 2 bases, and 7 bases stayed unmatched. The CDR3 sequence is 18 residues long. CDR3: CASSPGTSGRWAYNEQFF. In DNA form, the CDR3 reads TGTGCCAGCAGCCCCGGGACTAGCGGGAGGTGGGCCTACAATGAGCAGTTCTTC.

The chain combines TRBV7-9 with TRBJ2-3; maybe TRBD1 (6 bases). The CDR3 covers 13 residues. Germline assignment: CDR1 SEHNR and CDR2 FQNEAQ (reference sequence). The V end lost 5 bases, the J end lost 3 bases, and 9 bases lay between the germline ends. In nucleotides, the CDR3 is TGTGCCAGCAGCCTGGGACATACAGATACGCAGTATTTT. The encoded protein is CASSLGHTDTQYF.

J is TRBJ1-5 and V is TRBV5-4, with D unresolved. V lost 4 bases and J lost 6, with 11 bases in between. The CDR3 has 13 amino acids. The germline V gene has CDR1 SGHNT and CDR2 YYREEE (reference sequence). CDR3 region: CASSQARGQPQHF. The CDR3 bases are TGTGCCAGCAGCCAAGCCCGGGGTCAGCCCCAGCATTTT.

The chain employs TRBV27 and TRBJ2-7; 9 bases fit TRBD1. The V segment lost 6 bases and the J segment 0 bases; nucleotides outside the gene matches: 6. In germline, CDR1 is MNHEY, CDR2 SMNVEV (reference sequence). The CDR3 has 15 amino acids. The CDR3: CASRRRGQGSYEQYF. DNA of the CDR3: TGTGCCAGCAGACGGAGGGGACAGGGCTCCTACGAGCAGTACTTC.

The CDR3 sequence: CASSLDGTGYGYTF. The CDR3, as DNA: TGTGCCAGCAGCTTGGACGGAACCGGCTATGGCTACACCTTC. This sequence joins TRBV7-2 and TRBJ1-2; D is ambiguous. Germline V lookup: CDR1 SGHTA, CDR2 FQGNSA. The CDR3 has 14 amino acids. The V and J ends lost 3 bases and 4 bases respectively, with 12 bases between them.

This sequence joins TRBV5-1 and TRBJ2-1; D is undetermined. V lost 4 bases and J lost 0, with 11 bases in between. This CDR3 spans 15 amino acids. Germline CDR1 and CDR2: SGHRS and YFSETQ. CDR3 sequence reads: CASSPVRSSYNEQFF. The CDR3, as DNA: TGCGCCAGCAGCCCGGTTAGGAGCTCCTACAATGAGCAGTTCTTC.

The chain is built from TRBV9 and TRBJ2-7; TRBD2 aligns across 9 bases. CDR1 is SGDLS and CDR2 is YYNGEE in the germline V gene. This CDR3 spans 17 amino acids. V lost 2 bases and J lost 0; bases outside the gene matches: 9. The CDR3 nucleotides read TGTGCCAGCAGCGTGGGCCCTAGCGGGAAAAGCTCCTACGAGCAGTACTTC. As protein: CASSVGPSGKSSYEQYF.

This rearrangement joins TRBV4-2 to TRBJ1-4; the match to TRBD1 covers 8 bases. Trimming took 5 bases from V and 6 from J; bases not matched to a gene: 8. Germline lookup yields CDR1 LGHNA and CDR2 YNFKEQ. The CDR3 contains 15 residues. CDR3 sequence reads: CASSASGTGHEKLFF. The CDR3 bases are TGTGCCAGCAGCGCCTCCGGGACAGGACATGAAAAACTGTTTTTT.

The chain carries TRBV5-1 and TRBJ1-5; a weak D match, TRBD1 (5 bases). CDR1 is SGHRS and CDR2 is YFSETQ in the germline V gene. V lost 5 bases to trimming and J lost 2 bases, with 8 bases between them. The CDR3 is 13 residues long. The CDR3 DNA follows: TGCGCCAGCAGTCCGGGGGGCAATCAGCCCCAGCATTTT. Translated: CASSPGGNQPQHF.

This clone was recorded only once. The chain links TRBV30 to TRBJ2-7, with D perhaps matching TRBD1 or TRBD2 (5 bases each). CDR3 length: 12 amino acids. Germline V gene data show CDR1 as GTSNPN and CDR2 as SVGIG (reference sequence). Trimming shortened V by 2 bases and J by 3 bases, and 8 bases separated the two germline ends. The CDR3 nucleotides read TGTGCCTGGAGTAGGGACCGCTACGAGCAGTACTTC. Translated: CAWSRDRYEQYF.

The chain has TRBV2 and TRBJ2-7; 9 nucleotides agree with TRBD1. The CDR3 totals 14 residues. The V and J ends lost 7 bases and 2 bases, in that order; junction bases with no gene match: 6. Germline CDR1 reads SNHLY; CDR2 reads FYNNEI. The CDR3 coding sequence is TGTGCCAGCAATCCGGGACAGGGAACCTACGAGCAGTACTTC. It is translated as CASNPGQGTYEQYF. Full variable domain (missing parts from reference TRBV2 and TRBJ2-7): EPEVTQTPSHQVTQMGQEVILRCVPISNHLYFYWYRQILGQKVEFLVSFYNNEISEKSEIFDDQFSVERPDGSNFTLKIRSTKLEDSAMYFCASNPGQGTYEQYFGPGTRLTVT.

This clone was recorded only once. The chain has TRBV27 and TRBJ2-1; 7 nucleotides line up with TRBD2. This CDR3 spans 16 amino acids. V shed 4 bases and J 4 bases; nucleotides not matched to a gene: 10. Per germline, CDR1 MNHEY and CDR2 SMNVEV (reference sequence). The CDR3 DNA reads as TGTGCCAGCAGTTCTTGGGAGGGCCTTGCATACAATGAGCAGTTCTTC. Its translation: CASSSWEGLAYNEQFF.